Below are 2 T cell receptor beta chains sequenced from a single sample in a study of T cell responses to AZD1222 COVID-19 vaccine. The protocol was immunoSEQ multiplex PCR, while the TCRdb copy is restricted to in-frame clones and leaves out a portion. The sample lists about 48,000 clones; approximately 86% were seen once. The sequenced sample was peripheral blood, obtained 28 days after the second AZD1222 dose. Receptors originate from an adult who received the AZD1222 COVID-19 vaccine.

The chain carries TRBV6-6 and TRBJ1-2, with no clear D. CDR1 and CDR2 (germline): MNHNY, SVGAGI (reference sequence). CDR3 length: 12 residues. V was clipped by 2 bases and J by 4 bases, with 5 bases between them. This chain's CDR3 is CASSYRSYGYTF. The CDR3 DNA sequence: TGTGCCAGCAGTTACAGGAGCTATGGCTACACCTTC.

The chain combines TRBV7-9 with TRBJ2-1; TRBD2 aligns across 7 bases. Germline lookup yields CDR1 SEHNR and CDR2 FQNEAQ (reference sequence). The length of the CDR3 is 16 residues. The J segment lost 2 bases and the V segment lost 0 bases, leaving 4 bases of the junction unmatched. CDR3 bases: TGTGCCAGCAGCTTAGCGACTAGCACCGCCTACAATGAGCAGTTCTTC. This codes for CASSLATSTAYNEQFF.